This T cell receptor beta chain is from a study of T cell clonotyping in hematopoietic cell transplantation. At the level of the study: Recipients' pretransplant samples followed cytoreduction.

Libraries were prepared by immunoSEQ multiplex PCR; TCRdb keeps only in-frame clonotypes and omits some of them. The sample has approximately 41,000 clones, roughly 85% seen once; the top ten hold approximately 3%. To note about this clone: Its antigen is undetermined.

The study's findings and limits: Higher Inverse Simpson Index values in graft donor and pretransplant recipient predicted broader posttransplant TCR diversity. After transplant, recipient diversity fell while pathologically expanded clonotypes grew through day 180.

Time point specified: recipient sample about 28 days before transplant, after cytoreduction. Blood collection times were about day -28 and days 30, 100, 180 posttransplant. The CDR3 consists of 16 residues. CDR1 is MNHNY and CDR2 is SVGAGI in the germline V gene (reference sequence). V lost 2 bases and J lost 4, with 15 bases in between. The chain is built from TRBV6-6 and TRBJ1-5; possible D gene TRBD1, 5 bases. This clonotype was sampled from a man between 60 and 75 years old with acute myeloid leukemia. Some clones in this sample may be carry-over from other donors' samples. The sequencing used peripheral blood mononuclear cells, collected before stem cell transplant. CDR3 region: CASSYSSTGPNQPQHF. CDR3 in DNA: TGTGCCAGCAGTTACAGTAGCACAGGCCCGAATCAGCCCCAGCATTTT.